This entry concerns a single TCR beta chain. The target antigen is unknown. The sample is drawn from a study of CD8+ T cells in alopecia areata. The study, taken as a whole, reports: It was lesional scalp, especially alopecia totalis/universalis, that showed higher clonality than normal scalp.

Treatment of the sample: oral pan-JAK inhibitor, 5-10 mg twice daily. Alopecia areata patients gave lesional scalp punch biopsies and peripheral blood samples. The CDR3 is 15 amino acids. V gave up 4 bases and J gave up 4 bases, with 11 bases separating them. Extraction and reverse transcription of RNA yielded cDNA as the sequencing template. Clones were sequenced by immunoSEQ multiplex PCR, and TCRdb holds only the in-frame ones, with some missing. The sample carries some 170,000 clones, about 55% recorded once. The V gene is TRBV23-1, the J gene TRBJ1-6; the D is unclear. TRBV23-1 is given ORF status, its function remaining uncertain. Here the sequenced sample was CD8+ T cells sorted from blood, taken at week 24, from a patient treated with tofacitinib. The sequence came from a human donor with alopecia areata. CDR3 sequence: CASSRTYGYNSPLHF. The CDR3 DNA is TGCGCCAGCAGTCGTACATACGGATATAATTCACCCCTCCACTTT.